These 21 T cell receptor beta chains share one sample of origin, sequenced in a study of PD-1 blockade in mismatch repair-deficient tumors. Method: immunoSEQ multiplex PCR; TCRdb's copy keeps in-frame clones and lacks some. The sample has roughly 110,000 clones; over 60% are singletons. The sequenced sample was peripheral blood, obtained around 60 weeks after starting pembrolizumab. Receptor source: an adult with mismatch repair-deficient cancer.

This chain links TRBV5-1 with TRBJ2-7, with 11 bases identical to TRBD1. The CDR3 length is 15 residues. Germline loops: CDR1 SGHRS, CDR2 YFSETQ. V lost 4 bases and J lost 4; bases outside the gene matches: 7. The CDR3 reads CASSHGTGGDYEQYF. In DNA, the CDR3 is TGCGCCAGCAGCCACGGGACAGGGGGTGATTACGAGCAGTACTTC.

This sequence joins TRBV19 and TRBJ2-1; TRBD2 might be the D (5 bases). In germline, CDR1 is LNHDA, CDR2 SQIVND (reference sequence). Trimming pared 0 bases from V and 2 bases from J, leaving 11 bases between. The CDR3 is made up of 16 amino acids. DNA for the CDR3: TGTGCCAGTAGTATAGAGACGGGATACCCCTACAATGAGCAGTTCTTC. Translated, it gives CASSIETGYPYNEQFF. Full variable domain (rest looked up from reference TRBV19 and TRBJ2-1): DGGITQSPKYLFRKEGQNVTLSCEQNLNHDAMYWYRQDPGQGLRLIYYSQIVNDFQKGDIAEGYSVSREKKESFPLTVTSAQKNPTAFYLCASSIETGYPYNEQFFGPGTRLTVL.

The rearrangement joins TRBV9 to TRBJ2-1; TRBD1 matches at 7 bases. Trimming removed 3 bases from V and 2 bases from J; junction bases left unmatched: 2. Germline V gene data show CDR1 as SGDLS and CDR2 as YYNGEE. The CDR3 is made up of 14 amino acids. The CDR3: CASSAGTAYNEQFF. DNA of the CDR3: TGTGCCAGCAGCGCGGGGACAGCCTACAATGAGCAGTTCTTC.

The genes are TRBV7-8 and TRBJ2-7, with 7 bases identical to TRBD1. V lost 1 base and J lost 3; bases outside the gene matches: 3. There are 14 residues in the CDR3. Germline CDR1 and CDR2: SGHVS and FQNEAQ. DNA for the CDR3: TGTGCCAGCAGCTTAGAGGGGACAGACTACGAGCAGTACTTC. The encoded protein is CASSLEGTDYEQYF.

The chain combines TRBV10-2 with TRBJ2-7; possible D gene TRBD1, 6 bases. The germline CDR1 and CDR2 sequences are WSHSY and SAAADI. Between the trimmed V and J ends, which lost 10 bases and 2 bases, there was a span of 15 bases. This CDR3 is built from 13 residues. Here the CDR3 DNA reads TGCGCCACGCGCCCCAGGGGCCCCTACGAGCAGTACTTC. Its protein is CATRPRGPYEQYF.

The genes are TRBV5-1 and TRBJ2-7; D is tentatively TRBD1 or TRBD2 (5 bases each). Germline CDR1 SGHRS, CDR2 YFSETQ. The CDR3 runs 16 residues. V was shortened by 0 bases and J by 4 bases, with 17 bases between the two germline ends. CDR3 sequence: CASSLAGGAFEYEQYF. The CDR3 DNA is TGCGCCAGCAGCTTGGCTGGGGGTGCCTTCGAGTACGAGCAGTACTTC.

This rearrangement joins TRBV5-5 to TRBJ1-4; no definite D call. Germline assignment: CDR1 SGHKS and CDR2 YYEKEE (reference sequence). V lost 0 bases and J lost 0, with 9 bases in between. This CDR3 has 16 residues. CDR3 amino acids: CASSLGSVSTNEKLFF. The CDR3 region has the DNA TGTGCCAGCAGCTTGGGCTCAGTTTCAACTAATGAAAAACTGTTTTTT.

This sequence joins TRBV7-8 and TRBJ2-3; TRBD2 matches at 10 bases. The junction had 11 bases not matched to a gene; V was cut back by 5 bases and J by 0 bases. CDR1 is SGHVS and CDR2 is FQNEAQ in the germline V gene. The CDR3 spans 18 residues. CDR3 in DNA: TGTGCCAGCAGCAAAACTAGCGGGACGGGTAGGAGCACAGATACGCAGTATTTT. This sequence encodes CASSKTSGTGRSTDTQYF. Full variable domain (missing parts from reference TRBV7-8 and TRBJ2-3): GAGVSQSPRYKVAKRGQDVALRCDPISGHVSLFWYQQALGQGPEFLTYFQNEAQLDKSGLPSDRFFAERPEGSVSTLKIQRTQQEDSAVYLCASSKTSGTGRSTDTQYFGPGTRLTVL.

The chain is built from TRBV11-2 and TRBJ1-2; no definite D call. The germline V gene encodes CDR1 SGHAT and CDR2 FQNNGV. The CDR3 length is 14 residues. The V end lost 0 bases, the J end lost 4 bases, and 9 bases lay between the germline ends. CDR3 protein: CASSLDRQSYGYTF. DNA of the CDR3: TGTGCCAGCAGCTTAGATCGGCAGTCCTATGGCTACACCTTC.

The chain recombines TRBV7-2 with TRBJ1-2, with D unclear. The germline V gene encodes CDR1 SGHTA and CDR2 FQGNSA. The V gene lost 2 bases and the J gene lost 8 bases, with 18 bases spanning the gap. This CDR3 is built from 15 residues. The CDR3 nucleotides read TGTGCCAGCAGCTTAACGACCAGCGGGTTCGGGGGCTACACCTTC. Translated, it gives CASSLTTSGFGGYTF.

The rearrangement joins TRBV21-1 to TRBJ2-1; the table calls TRBD2, which could not be checked here. TRBV21-1 corresponds to a pseudogene. The CDR3 contains 14 residues. The CDR3 reads CASGTSGAYNEQFF. The CDR3 coding sequence is TGTGCCAGTGGGACTAGCGGAGCCTACAATGAGCAGTTCTTC.

This sequence joins TRBV7-9 and TRBJ2-5; TRBD1 matches at 9 bases. The CDR3 contains 15 residues. The trim removed 5 bases at V and 5 bases at J, leaving 9 bases unmatched. Germline V gives CDR1 SEHNR, CDR2 FQNEAQ (reference sequence). CDR3 coding DNA: TGTGCCAGCAGCGTCATGACAGGGGGTGGGGAGACCCAGTACTTC. This codes for CASSVMTGGGETQYF.

The chain is built from TRBV19 and TRBJ1-1; the D gene is possibly TRBD1 (6 bases). The germline V gene encodes CDR1 LNHDA and CDR2 SQIVND (reference sequence). Trimming removed 0 bases at V and 1 base at J, with 12 bases between. This CDR3 spans 16 amino acids. CDR3 sequence (DNA): TGTGCCAGTAGTATAGAAGGGACACGGTCGAACACTGAAGCTTTCTTT. This encodes CASSIEGTRSNTEAFF. Using reference TRBV19 and TRBJ1-1 for the parts outside the CDR3, the full variable domain is DGGITQSPKYLFRKEGQNVTLSCEQNLNHDAMYWYRQDPGQGLRLIYYSQIVNDFQKGDIAEGYSVSREKKESFPLTVTSAQKNPTAFYLCASSIEGTRSNTEAFFGQGTRLTVV.

The CDR3 sequence is CASSLSRQSHGYTF. The CDR3 nucleotides read TGCGCCAGCAGCTTGAGTAGACAATCACATGGCTACACCTTC. This chain uses TRBV5-1 with TRBJ1-2; D gene unclear. The CDR3 is 14 amino acids. Germline V CDR1 and CDR2: SGHRS, YFSETQ. The V end was cut by 1 base, the J end by 6 bases, with 13 bases between.

This chain joins TRBV18 and TRBJ1-2; 7 positions match TRBD1. V was pared by 7 bases and J by 5 bases, with 13 bases of the junction left unmatched. The CDR3 is made up of 15 amino acids. Germline assignment: CDR1 KGHSH and CDR2 LQKENI. CDR3 protein: CASLEGGELTYGYTF. CDR3 DNA sequence: TGTGCCAGCTTAGAAGGGGGCGAACTTACTTATGGCTACACCTTC.

The rearrangement joins TRBV19 to TRBJ2-1; D may be TRBD2 (6 bases). V was cut by 3 bases and J by 5 bases, with 11 bases left in between. Germline loops: CDR1 LNHDA, CDR2 SQIVND (reference sequence). CDR3 length equals 14 residues. The CDR3 loop is CASSIRRGNNEQFF. The CDR3 DNA reads as TGTGCCAGTAGTATCCGGCGGGGAAACAATGAGCAGTTCTTC.

The J gene is TRBJ2-3, the V gene TRBV14, with no clear D. Trimming removed 5 bases at V and 5 bases at J, with 11 bases between. The CDR3 totals 13 residues. In germline, CDR1 is SGHDN, CDR2 FVKESK. The CDR3: CASSLNPRDTQYF. CDR3 sequence (DNA): TGTGCCAGCAGCTTGAATCCCAGAGATACGCAGTATTTT. The complete variable domain, with remaining parts taken from reference TRBV14 and TRBJ2-3, reads EAGVTQFPSHSVIEKGQTVTLRCDPISGHDNLYWYRRVMGKEIKFLLHFVKESKQDESGMPNNRFLAERTGGTYSTLKVQPAELEDSGVYFCASSLNPRDTQYFGPGTRLTVL.

The gene calls are TRBV10-3 and TRBJ1-5; tentative D call: TRBD1 (5 bases). Deletions cut 3 bases from V and 5 bases from J, with 14 bases between. CDR1 is ENHRY and CDR2 is SYGVKD in the germline V gene. This CDR3 region has 15 residues. In nucleotides, the CDR3 is TGTGCCATCAGTGATATTCAGGGTGACCATCAGCCCCAGCATTTT. Encoded protein: CAISDIQGDHQPQHF.

V gene TRBV7-3 combines with J gene TRBJ2-1; 8 positions match TRBD2. This CDR3 is 15 amino acids long. Germline CDR1 reads SGHTA; CDR2 reads FQGTGA. The trim removed 3 bases at V and 2 bases at J, leaving 3 bases unmatched. As DNA, the CDR3 is TGTGCCAGCAGCTTGACTAGCGCACCCTACAATGAGCAGTTCTTC. Protein: CASSLTSAPYNEQFF.

This clone was detected only a few times. The V gene is TRBV11-2, the J gene TRBJ1-4, with D tentatively TRBD1 (5 bases). Germline values: CDR1 SGHAT, CDR2 FQNNGV. V lost 5 bases to trimming and J lost 3 bases, with 13 bases between them. The CDR3 is 15 residues long. DNA of the CDR3: TGTGCCAGCAGCAACCAGACAGTACCTAATGAAAAACTGTTTTTT. Residues: CASSNQTVPNEKLFF.

A single count supports this clone. The V and J genes are TRBV6-1 and TRBJ1-5; tentative D call: TRBD1 (6 bases). The length of the CDR3 is 15 residues. V was pared by 4 bases and J by 3 bases, with 13 bases between. Germline values: CDR1 MNHNS, CDR2 SASEGT. The DNA for the CDR3 is TGTGCCAGCAGTGTCCGGGGGGGGGCCAATCAGCCCCAGCATTTT. As protein: CASSVRGGANQPQHF.